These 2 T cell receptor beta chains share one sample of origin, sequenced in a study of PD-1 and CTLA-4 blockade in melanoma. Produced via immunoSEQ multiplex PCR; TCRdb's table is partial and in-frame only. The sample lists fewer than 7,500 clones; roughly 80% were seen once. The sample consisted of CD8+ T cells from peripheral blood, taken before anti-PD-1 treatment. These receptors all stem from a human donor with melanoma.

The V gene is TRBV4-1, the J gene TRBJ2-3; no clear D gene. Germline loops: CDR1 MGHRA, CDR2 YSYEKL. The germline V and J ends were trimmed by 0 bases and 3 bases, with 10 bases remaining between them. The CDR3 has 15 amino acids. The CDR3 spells CASSQDIGETDTQYF. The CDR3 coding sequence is TGCGCCAGCAGCCAAGATATAGGAGAGACAGATACGCAGTATTTT.

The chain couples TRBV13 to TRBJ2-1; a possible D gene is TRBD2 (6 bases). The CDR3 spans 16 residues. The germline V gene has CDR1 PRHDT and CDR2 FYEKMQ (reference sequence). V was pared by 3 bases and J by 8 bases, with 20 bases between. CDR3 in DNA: TGTGCCAGCAGCTTGAACTTAGGTCTGGGGAGGTATGAGCAGTTCTTC. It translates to CASSLNLGLGRYEQFF.